This passage covers 27 T cell receptor beta chains from one sample sequenced in a study of blood T cell repertoires in COVID-19. Data came from immunoSEQ multiplex PCR; TCRdb stores just in-frame clones and leaves some out. The sample shows under 300,000 clones, around 90% of them seen only once. The specimen was peripheral blood. These receptors came from a woman aged 60-70 years with COVID-19, enrolled during active disease.

This clone turned up a few times. The chain couples TRBV4-2 to TRBJ2-2; no firm D call. Germline CDR1 reads LGHNA; CDR2 reads YNFKEQ. The V end was cut by 0 bases, the J end by 5 bases, with 10 bases between. The CDR3 is 15 amino acids. CDR3 in DNA: TGTGCCAGCAGCCAAGATCGCCGGGTTACCGGGGAGCTGTTTTTT. Translating it yields CASSQDRRVTGELFF.

The CDR3 region has the DNA TGTGCCTGGAGTGTAATGGCCCCAGTCCACTACAATGAGCAGTTCTTC. This encodes CAWSVMAPVHYNEQFF. This chain joins TRBV30 and TRBJ2-1; D not resolved. The V end lost 0 bases, the J end lost 3 bases, and 15 bases lay between the germline ends. The length of the CDR3 is 16 residues. From germline, CDR1 is GTSNPN and CDR2 SVGIG (reference sequence).

This chain links TRBV13 with TRBJ1-2, with D possibly being TRBD1 (6 bases). Trimming removed 3 bases from V and 3 bases from J, with 17 bases in between. Germline values: CDR1 PRHDT, CDR2 FYEKMQ (reference sequence). The CDR3 contains 16 residues. The CDR3 loop reads CASSFSRGGGDYGYTF. For the CDR3, the DNA is TGTGCCAGCAGCTTTTCCCGCGGGGGGGGCGACTATGGCTACACCTTC.

In its sample, this clone was seen once. The chain employs TRBV28 and TRBJ2-5, with 15 bases matching TRBD2. The germline CDR1 and CDR2 sequences are MDHEN and SYDVKM. The CDR3 spans 16 residues. With 6 bases clipped from V and 5 bases from J, the junction kept 7 bases outside the gene matches. CDR3 region: CASSPGLAGGRETQYF. CDR3 coding DNA: TGTGCCAGCAGCCCGGGACTAGCGGGGGGCCGGGAGACCCAGTACTTC.

This sequence joins TRBV6-5 and TRBJ1-5; D gene unclear. The germline V gene has CDR1 MNHEY and CDR2 SVGAGI. There are 15 residues in the CDR3. V lost 2 bases, J lost 1 base, and 9 bases lay in between. Here the CDR3 DNA reads TGTGCCAGCAGTTACGGCCCGGGGAGCAATCAGCCCCAGCATTTT. As protein: CASSYGPGSNQPQHF.

The chain joins TRBV21-1 to TRBJ1-1; the tabulated D call, TRBD1, remains unverified against the DNA. TRBV21-1 is described as a pseudogene. CDR3 length equals 17 residues. The chain's CDR3 is CASSKGGVAGKGAEAFF. The CDR3 bases are TGTGCCAGCAGCAAAGGGGGTGTAGCTGGGAAGGGGGCTGAAGCTTTCTTT.

The chain has TRBV13 and TRBJ2-5; D uncertain. V was trimmed by 1 base and J by 2 bases, leaving 8 bases between them. The germline gives CDR1 PRHDT, CDR2 FYEKMQ (reference sequence). CDR3 length: 14 amino acids. This chain's CDR3 is CASSLEADQETQYF. CDR3 nucleotide sequence: TGTGCCAGCAGCTTAGAGGCGGATCAAGAGACCCAGTACTTC.

The gene calls are TRBV5-4 and TRBJ1-3; no firm D call. V shed 6 bases and J shed 0 bases, with 7 bases lying between them. The CDR3 covers 13 residues. The V gene's germline CDR1 is SGHNT and CDR2 YYREEE (reference sequence). The CDR3 DNA reads TGTGCCAGCAAGCAAAACTCTGGAAACACCATATATTTT. The encoded protein is CASKQNSGNTIYF.

The chain has TRBV7-9 and TRBJ2-7; tentatively, D is TRBD1 (5 bases). The CDR3 is made up of 12 amino acids. V lost 3 bases, J lost 6 bases, and 9 bases lay in between. CDR1 is SEHNR and CDR2 is FQNEAQ in the germline V gene (reference sequence). For the CDR3, the DNA is TGTGCCAGCAGCTTTCGCCAGGGCGAGCAGTACTTC. Residues: CASSFRQGEQYF. Supplemented by reference TRBV7-9 and TRBJ2-7, the full variable domain reads DTGVSQNPRHKITKRGQNVTFRCDPISEHNRLYWYRQTLGQGPEFLTYFQNEAQLEKSRLLSDRFSAERPKGSFSTLEIQRTEQGDSAMYLCASSFRQGEQYFGPGTRLTVT.

The rearrangement uses TRBV6-5 and TRBJ1-5; 7 bases are shared with TRBD1. The CDR3 has 15 residues. Germline values: CDR1 MNHEY, CDR2 SVGAGI. V gave up 6 bases and J gave up 0 bases; unmatched junction bases: 5. In DNA form, the CDR3 reads TGTGCCAGCAGGGCGGGGACAGTTAGCAATCAGCCCCAGCATTTT. Protein sequence: CASRAGTVSNQPQHF.

The V call is TRBV30, the J call TRBJ1-4, with TRBD1 as a possible D gene (6 bases). Trimming stripped 4 bases from V and 17 bases from J, with 26 bases between. Germline CDR1 reads GTSNPN; CDR2 reads SVGIG (reference sequence). This CDR3 is built from 14 residues. CDR3 nucleotides: TGTGCCTGGATCCCGGGCGGGGGGCGCGGGGCTCCTTTTTTT. Its translation is CAWIPGGGRGAPFF.

CDR3 sequence: CASSLVTGPLAGGDNEQFF. The CDR3 DNA reads as TGTGCCAGCAGCTTAGTAACTGGACCCCTAGCGGGGGGAGACAATGAGCAGTTCTTC. The chain is built from TRBV7-9 and TRBJ2-1; TRBD2 aligns across 11 bases. The CDR3 spans 19 residues. V shed 1 base, J shed 5 bases, and the junction held 13 bases outside the gene matches. From germline, CDR1 is SEHNR and CDR2 FQNEAQ (reference sequence).

This clone was recorded once. The chain links TRBV15 to TRBJ2-3, with D possibly TRBD1 on 6 matching bases. From germline, CDR1 is LNHNV and CDR2 YYDKDF (reference sequence). Deletions cut 3 bases from V and 2 bases from J, with 9 bases between. The CDR3 spans 14 residues. The CDR3 loop reads CATSRGQTTDTQYF. The CDR3 DNA reads TGTGCCACCAGCAGGGGACAAACCACAGATACGCAGTATTTT.

This chain connects TRBV7-9 to TRBJ1-4, with D possibly TRBD1 on 6 matching bases. Trimming shortened V by 6 bases and J by 6 bases, and 17 bases separated the two germline ends. The V gene's germline CDR1 is SEHNR and CDR2 FQNEAQ (reference sequence). The CDR3 runs to 15 residues. CDR3 region: CASRDTGRMDEKLFF. The CDR3 coding sequence is TGTGCCAGCAGGGACACAGGGCGAATGGATGAAAAACTGTTTTTT.

The gene calls are TRBV10-3 and TRBJ1-2; D gene uncertain. CDR3 length equals 14 residues. V lost 6 bases and J lost 1, with 12 bases in between. The germline CDR1 and CDR2 sequences are ENHRY and SYGVKD. The CDR3 region is CAIRDFRGNYGYTF. The DNA of the CDR3 is TGTGCCATCAGGGACTTCCGGGGTAACTATGGCTACACCTTC.

The chain links TRBV3-1 (or the pseudogene TRBV3-2) to TRBJ2-7, with D maybe TRBD1 (5 bases). V lost 2 bases and J lost 9, with 20 bases in between. The CDR3 spans 15 residues. Germline V gene lookup returns CDR1 LGHDT and CDR2 YNNKEL (reference sequence). The CDR3 nucleotides read TGTGCCAGCAGCCAAACACTCCCAAACAGGTCGGGGCAGTACTTC. Protein sequence: CASSQTLPNRSGQYF.

V is TRBV7-8 and J is TRBJ1-6, with TRBD1 identical over 7 bases. Germline-derived CDR1 and CDR2 are SGHVS and FQNEAQ. This CDR3 contains 15 residues. Germline trimming cut 5 bases from V and 7 bases from J; bases unmatched to any gene: 8. The CDR3 DNA sequence: TGTGCCAGCAGCCCCTCGGGACAGCAGAATTCACCCCTCCACTTT. This gives the protein CASSPSGQQNSPLHF.

The chain couples TRBV7-8 to TRBJ1-5; TRBD1 matches at 9 bases. With 0 bases clipped from V and 4 bases from J, the junction kept 1 base outside the gene matches. From germline, CDR1 is SGHVS and CDR2 FQNEAQ. The CDR3 has 15 residues. The DNA of the CDR3 is TGTGCCAGCAGCTTAGCTGACAGGGGGAATCAGCCCCAGCATTTT. The encoded protein is CASSLADRGNQPQHF.

The chain uses TRBV7-2 and TRBJ1-3; D remains ambiguous. Germline loops: CDR1 SGHTA, CDR2 FQGNSA. The CDR3 is 15 amino acids. V shed 2 bases and J shed 2 bases, with 10 bases lying between them. The CDR3 region has the DNA TGTGCCAGCAGCTTACCGGGGTCCCCTGGAAACACCATATATTTT. Residues: CASSLPGSPGNTIYF.

This rearrangement joins TRBV6-6 to TRBJ1-4; TRBD1 might be the D (5 bases). CDR1 is MNHNY, CDR2 SVGAGI, per germline (reference sequence). The CDR3 contains 15 residues. V was pared by 5 bases and J by 7 bases, with 17 bases between. The CDR3 reads CASSDPAGHGEKLFF. CDR3 sequence (DNA): TGTGCCAGCAGTGACCCCGCAGGGCACGGTGAAAAACTGTTTTTT.

This clone was counted once. The chain is built from TRBV18 and TRBJ1-4; a weak D match, TRBD1 (6 bases). With 2 bases removed from V and 7 bases from J, the gap between germline ends came to 11 bases. CDR1 is KGHSH and CDR2 is LQKENI in the germline V gene. The CDR3 spans 14 residues. CDR3 amino acids: CASSPSTGSEKLFF. CDR3 bases: TGTGCCAGCTCACCATCCACAGGGTCTGAAAAACTGTTTTTT.

The gene calls are TRBV5-8 and TRBJ2-5; 10 bases line up with TRBD1. This CDR3 is built from 15 residues. V lost 4 bases to trimming and J lost 5 bases; unmatched junction nucleotides: 8. Per germline, CDR1 SGHTS and CDR2 YDEGEE. The DNA of the CDR3 is TGTGCCAGCAGCCTTCCGGGACAGGGGTTGGAGACCCAGTACTTC. This gives the protein CASSLPGQGLETQYF.

This sequence joins TRBV7-2 and TRBJ1-2, with 9 bases matching TRBD1. The V and J ends lost 4 bases and 4 bases, in that order; junction bases with no gene match: 7. Germline-derived CDR1 and CDR2 are SGHTA and FQGNSA. The CDR3 has 15 residues. CDR3 DNA sequence: TGTGCCAGCAGCTCGCCGGGACAGGGTGGCTATGGCTACACCTTC. Its protein is CASSSPGQGGYGYTF.

The rearrangement uses TRBV5-1 and TRBJ1-2, with D maybe TRBD1 (5 bases). V lost 4 bases, J lost 5 bases, and 24 bases lay in between. Germline V CDR1 and CDR2: SGHRS, YFSETQ. This CDR3 contains 17 residues. CDR3 bases: TGCGCCAGCAGCGTTCAATACAGGACGCAGGACCTATATGGCTACACCTTC. It is translated as CASSVQYRTQDLYGYTF.

This clone was observed a single time. The chain recombines TRBV5-1 with TRBJ1-1; possibly TRBD1 for D (5 bases). The V end was cut by 3 bases, the J end by 0 bases, with 15 bases between. The CDR3 loop spans 16 amino acids. The germline V gene encodes CDR1 SGHRS and CDR2 YFSETQ. Written as DNA, the CDR3 is TGCGCCAGCAGCTCTGGAGGGCAGGGCGTGAACACTGAAGCTTTCTTT. It yields the protein CASSSGGQGVNTEAFF.

The rearrangement uses TRBV19 and TRBJ1-1; 8 bases map to TRBD1. Germline V gene data show CDR1 as LNHDA and CDR2 as SQIVND (reference sequence). J gave up 0 bases and V 7 bases, and 10 bases lay outside the gene matches. This CDR3 has 16 amino acids. CDR3 bases: TGTGCCAGTAAAAGGACAGGGAGGGGCATGAACACTGAAGCTTTCTTT. It encodes CASKRTGRGMNTEAFF.

This rearrangement joins TRBV23-1 to TRBJ1-6; 10 bases agree with TRBD1. TRBV23-1 is marked as an open reading frame, function uncertain. With 7 bases clipped from V and 10 bases from J, the junction kept 10 bases outside the gene matches. The length of the CDR3 is 15 residues. As DNA, the CDR3 is TGCGCCAGCACTTCGGGAGGGACAGGGGAATCACCCCTCCACTTT. Translating it yields CASTSGGTGESPLHF.